Listed here is a single T cell receptor (beta chain). The V gene's germline CDR1 is MNHEY and CDR2 SMNVEV (reference sequence). The CDR3 extends over 17 amino acids. The V and J ends lost 8 bases and 0 bases respectively, with 20 bases between them. This entry comes from a study of control samples from healthy donors and cancer patients. Using immunoSEQ multiplex PCR, the repertoire was profiled, and TCRdb retains in-frame clones only, with some absent. Here the sample spans roughly 45,000 clones, 70% to 90% being singletons. The chain joins TRBV27 to TRBJ1-5; maybe TRBD1 (5 bases). This sequence was found in a woman aged 45-65 years with lung cancer. Sequencing was carried out using PBMCs. CDR3 coding DNA: TGTGCCAGCTCTTCGGCCCGGCAGGGCCTTAGCAATCAGCCCCAGCATTTT. Translated, it gives CASSSARQGLSNQPQHF.